Listed below are T cell receptor beta chains from one sample, sequenced in a study of T cell responses to AZD1222 COVID-19 vaccine. The repertoire was sequenced with immunoSEQ multiplex PCR; TCRdb's copy has only in-frame clones and lacks some. The table shows about 150,000 clones, with about 92% occurring only once. Sample: peripheral blood, taken 28 days after the second AZD1222 dose. The receptors stem from an adult who received the AZD1222 COVID-19 vaccine. The CDR3 runs from the conserved cysteine through the conserved F or W. The D gene is left open where the match is weak. Clone size appears in some rows only: once, few, many, or a class for an expanded clone.

J gene: TRBJ2-1; clone size: -; D gene: -; V gene: TRBV6-5; CDR3 DNA: TGTGCCAGCACCATCGGGAGCCACAATGAGCAGTTCTTC; CDR3 protein: CASTIGSHNEQFF
J gene: TRBJ2-3; clone size: few; D gene: TRBD2; V gene: TRBV5-4; CDR3 DNA: TGTGCCAGCAGCTTGGGAGGACTAGCAAGAGATACGCAGTATTTT; CDR3 protein: CASSLGGLARDTQYF
J gene: TRBJ2-1; clone size: -; D gene: -; V gene: TRBV12-5; CDR3 DNA: TGTGCTAGTGCCCAGGGTGGGGGGCCCTACAATGAGCAGTTCTTC; CDR3 protein: CASAQGGGPYNEQFF
J gene: TRBJ2-1; clone size: -; D gene: -; V gene: TRBV9; CDR3 DNA: TGTGCCAGCAGCCCGGGGCCACCCCGGGCTGAGCAGTTCTTC; CDR3 protein: CASSPGPPRAEQFF
J gene: TRBJ2-7; clone size: once; D gene: -; V gene: TRBV10-3; CDR3 DNA: TGTGCCATCAGTGAGTCCGAAACGGGAGCCTACGAGCAGTACTTC; CDR3 protein: CAISESETGAYEQYF
J gene: TRBJ1-5; clone size: -; D gene: TRBD1; V gene: TRBV19; CDR3 DNA: TGTGCCAGTAGTATGTTACCGGGACAGGGCAATCAGCCCCAGCATTTT; CDR3 protein: CASSMLPGQGNQPQHF
J gene: TRBJ2-7; clone size: -; D gene: -; V gene: TRBV27; CDR3 DNA: TGTGCCAGTGGGGACACCCCTAAAGGGTACGAGCAGTACTTC; CDR3 protein: CASGDTPKGYEQYF
J gene: TRBJ1-2; clone size: -; D gene: -; V gene: TRBV27; CDR3 DNA: TGTGCCAGCAGTTTGGGTACATCTGGGGTCCACACCTTC; CDR3 protein: CASSLGTSGVHTF
J gene: TRBJ2-6; clone size: -; D gene: -; V gene: TRBV5-1; CDR3 DNA: TGCGCCAGCAGCTATTCCGGACAGCTCTCTGGGGCCAACGTCCTGACTTTC; CDR3 protein: CASSYSGQLSGANVLTF
J gene: TRBJ2-2; clone size: -; D gene: TRBD2; V gene: TRBV5-4; CDR3 DNA: TGTGCCAGCAGCTCGGGACTAGCGGGGACAGAGAACACCGGGGAGCTGTTTTTT; CDR3 protein: CASSSGLAGTENTGELFF
J gene: TRBJ1-2; clone size: -; D gene: -; V gene: TRBV11-2; CDR3 DNA: TGTGCCAGCAGCTTCAATCTGGCTAACTATGGCTACACCTTC; CDR3 protein: CASSFNLANYGYTF